One T cell receptor (beta chain) is described in this entry. The germline V gene has CDR1 MNHEY and CDR2 SVGEGT. The CDR3 length is 18 residues. V dropped 5 bases and J dropped 0; count of bases not matched to a gene: 9. Patients from Seattle were sampled longitudinally, starting during active infection. The data are from a study of blood T cell repertoires in COVID-19. About the study: Acute-phase and convalescent COVID-19 samples originated in the United States, Italy and Spain. T cells, B-cell-depleted T cells, or PBMCs supplied cDNA or gDNA.

Under the authors' procedure: Amplification from reference gene primers served as the basis for estimated nucleated cell counts. Some clones are missing from TCRdb's copy, which holds only in-frame ones; the method was immunoSEQ multiplex PCR. V and J calls and clone size are copied from that table; D and trimming were computed from the DNA. The table records roughly 250,000 clones, 85% to 95% of them present only once. The sequencing sample was made of peripheral blood. The sequence was obtained from a young man with COVID-19, enrolled during active disease. The chain couples TRBV6-2 or TRBV6-3 to TRBJ1-4, with 10 bases aligning to TRBD1. CDR3 residues: CASSPDRGDHATNEKLFF. In DNA form, the CDR3 reads TGTGCCAGCAGTCCGGACAGGGGGGATCATGCAACTAATGAAAAACTGTTTTTT.